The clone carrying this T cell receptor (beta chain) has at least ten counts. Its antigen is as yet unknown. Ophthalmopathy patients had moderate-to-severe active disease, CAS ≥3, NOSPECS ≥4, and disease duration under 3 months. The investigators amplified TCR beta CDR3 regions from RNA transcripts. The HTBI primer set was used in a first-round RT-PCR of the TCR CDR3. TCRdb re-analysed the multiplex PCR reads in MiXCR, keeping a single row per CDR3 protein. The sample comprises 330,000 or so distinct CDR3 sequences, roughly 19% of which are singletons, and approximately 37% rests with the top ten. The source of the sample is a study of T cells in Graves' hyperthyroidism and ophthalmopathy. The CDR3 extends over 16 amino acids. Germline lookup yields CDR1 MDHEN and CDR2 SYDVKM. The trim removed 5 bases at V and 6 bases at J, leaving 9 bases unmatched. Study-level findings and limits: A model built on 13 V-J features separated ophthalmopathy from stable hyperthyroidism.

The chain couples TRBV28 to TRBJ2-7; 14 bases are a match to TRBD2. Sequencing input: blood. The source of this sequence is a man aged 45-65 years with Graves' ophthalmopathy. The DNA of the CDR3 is TGTGCCAGCAGTCCCCTGGGACTAGCGGGAGATCTCGAGCAGTACTTC. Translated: CASSPLGLAGDLEQYF.